What follows describes a single T cell receptor (beta chain). The data originate from a study of OX40 agonist ivuxolimab in advanced cancers. Study-level information: Patients' therapy was ivuxolimab, an antibody that acts as an agonist of OX40 (CD134). Patients enrolled in dose escalation were diagnosed with hepatocellular carcinoma, melanoma, renal cell or head and neck cancer.

TCRdb's table, derived via immunoSEQ multiplex PCR, lists solely in-frame clones and lacks some. The profile shows tens of thousands of clones, less than 90% of them singletons. Germline CDR1 and CDR2: MNHEY and SMNVEV (reference sequence). CDR3 size: 13 residues. J lost 0 bases, V lost 6 bases, and 2 bases had no gene match. This sequence was found in an adult with an advanced solid tumor such as melanoma, head and neck, liver or kidney cancer. The rearrangement links TRBV27 to TRBJ2-7; 7 bases align to TRBD1. The input for sequencing was CD4+ or CD8+ T cells sorted from blood, taken in a trial of the OX40 agonist ivuxolimab. The CDR3 nucleotides read TGTGCCAGCAGGACAGGGTCCTCCTACGAGCAGTACTTC. It specifies CASRTGSSYEQYF.